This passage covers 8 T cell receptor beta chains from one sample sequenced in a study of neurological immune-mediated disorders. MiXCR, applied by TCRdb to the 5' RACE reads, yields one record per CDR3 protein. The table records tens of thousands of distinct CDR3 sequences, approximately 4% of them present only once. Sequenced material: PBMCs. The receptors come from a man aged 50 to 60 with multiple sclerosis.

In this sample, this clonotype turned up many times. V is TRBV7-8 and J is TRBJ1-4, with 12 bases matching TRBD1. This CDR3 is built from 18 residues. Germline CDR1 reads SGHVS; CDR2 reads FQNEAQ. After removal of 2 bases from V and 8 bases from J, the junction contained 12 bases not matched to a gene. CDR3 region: CASSLLPGQGALWEKLFF. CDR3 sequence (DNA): TGTGCCAGCAGCTTACTACCGGGACAGGGGGCTTTGTGGGAAAAACTGTTTTTT.

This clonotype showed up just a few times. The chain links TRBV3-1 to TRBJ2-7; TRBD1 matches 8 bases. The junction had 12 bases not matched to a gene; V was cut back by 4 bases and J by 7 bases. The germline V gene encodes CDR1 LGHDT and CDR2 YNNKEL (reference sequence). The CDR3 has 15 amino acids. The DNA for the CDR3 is TGTGCCAGCAGCCGACGGACAGGGTCGTTGGGTGAGCAGTACTTC. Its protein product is CASSRRTGSLGEQYF.

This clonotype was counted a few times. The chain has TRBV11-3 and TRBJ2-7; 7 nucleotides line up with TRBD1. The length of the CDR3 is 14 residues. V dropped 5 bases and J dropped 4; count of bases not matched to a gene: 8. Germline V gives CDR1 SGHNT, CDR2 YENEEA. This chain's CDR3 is CASSRGQETYEQYF. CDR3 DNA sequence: TGTGCCAGCAGCAGAGGACAGGAGACTTACGAGCAGTACTTC. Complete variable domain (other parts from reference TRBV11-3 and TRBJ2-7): EAGVVQSPRYKIIEKKQPVAFWCNPISGHNTLYWYLQNLGQGPELLIRYENEEAVDDSQLPKDRFSAERLKGVDSTLKIQPAELGDSAVYLCASSRGQETYEQYFGPGTRLTVT.

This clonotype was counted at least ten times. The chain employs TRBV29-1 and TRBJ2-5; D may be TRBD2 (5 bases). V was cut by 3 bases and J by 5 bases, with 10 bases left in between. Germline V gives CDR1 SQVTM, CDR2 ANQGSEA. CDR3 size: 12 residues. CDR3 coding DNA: TGCAGCGTTGATACACTAGGGGAGACCCAGTACTTC. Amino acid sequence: CSVDTLGETQYF. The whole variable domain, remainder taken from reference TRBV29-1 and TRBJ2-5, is SAVISQKPSRDICQRGTSLTIQCQVDSQVTMMFWYRQQPGQSLTLIATANQGSEATYESGFVIDKFPISRPNLTFSTLTVSNMSPEDSSIYLCSVDTLGETQYFGPGTRLLVL.

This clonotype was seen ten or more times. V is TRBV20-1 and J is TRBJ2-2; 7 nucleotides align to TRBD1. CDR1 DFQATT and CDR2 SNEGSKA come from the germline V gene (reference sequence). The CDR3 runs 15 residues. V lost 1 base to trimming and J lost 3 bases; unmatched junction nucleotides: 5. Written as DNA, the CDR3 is TGCAGTGCTAGAGGGACAGGTGTTGACACCGGGGAGCTGTTTTTT. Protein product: CSARGTGVDTGELFF.

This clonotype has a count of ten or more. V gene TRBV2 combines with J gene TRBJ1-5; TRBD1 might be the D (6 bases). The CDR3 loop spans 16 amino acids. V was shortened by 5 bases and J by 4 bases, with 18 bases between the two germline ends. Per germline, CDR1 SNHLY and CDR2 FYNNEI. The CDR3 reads CASSSQGGGQNQPQHF. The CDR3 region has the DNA TGTGCCAGCAGTAGTCAGGGAGGGGGGCAAAATCAGCCCCAGCATTTT.

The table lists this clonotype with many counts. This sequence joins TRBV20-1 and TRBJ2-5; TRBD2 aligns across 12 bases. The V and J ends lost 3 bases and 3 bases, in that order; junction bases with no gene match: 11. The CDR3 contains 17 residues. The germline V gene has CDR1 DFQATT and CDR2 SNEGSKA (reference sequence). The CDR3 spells CSASPASGRAVEETQYF. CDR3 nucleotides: TGCAGTGCTAGTCCGGCTAGCGGGAGGGCCGTGGAAGAGACCCAGTACTTC.

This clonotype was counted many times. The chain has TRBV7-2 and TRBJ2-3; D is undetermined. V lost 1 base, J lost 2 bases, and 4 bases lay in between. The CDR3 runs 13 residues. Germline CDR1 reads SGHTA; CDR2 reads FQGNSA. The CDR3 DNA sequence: TGTGCCAGCAGCTTAGATCCCACAGATACGCAGTATTTT. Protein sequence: CASSLDPTDTQYF.